These 22 T cell receptor beta chains were all obtained from the same sample, sequenced in a study of monozygotic twins with inflammatory bowel disease. TCRdb reanalyzed the 5' RACE reads and collapses them to one entry per CDR3 protein, without DNA. Across some 90,000 distinct CDR3 sequences, the top ten clones capture around 6.8% of the sample. The sequenced sample was blood. The origin of the receptors is a human donor with ulcerative colitis or Crohn's disease, or a healthy co-twin of an affected twin (not recorded which).

The V gene is TRBV7-8, the J gene TRBJ2-1; TCRdb gives TRBD1 as the D gene, but with no DNA this cannot be confirmed. This CDR3 region has 12 residues. Germline V gene lookup returns CDR1 SGHVS and CDR2 FQNEAQ. This CDR3 reads CASSFRGNEQFF.

The chain carries TRBV29-1 and TRBJ2-4; the TCRdb D gene call, TRBD1, has no DNA to confirm it. The germline V gene has CDR1 SQVTM and CDR2 ANQGSEA. The CDR3 is 14 residues long. The CDR3 sequence: CSVGYGGAENIQYF. The full variable domain, rest sourced from reference TRBV29-1 and TRBJ2-4, is SAVISQKPSRDICQRGTSLTIQCQVDSQVTMMFWYRQQPGQSLTLIATANQGSEATYESGFVIDKFPISRPNLTFSTLTVSNMSPEDSSIYLCSVGYGGAENIQYFGAGTRLSVL.

The rearrangement links TRBV3-1 to TRBJ2-7; checking the TCRdb D call of TRBD1 is not possible without DNA. Germline-derived CDR1 and CDR2 are LGHDT and YNNKEL (reference sequence). The CDR3 spans 14 residues. The chain's CDR3 is CASSPGTGSREQYF.

The chain combines TRBV18 with TRBJ2-7; there is no DNA to check the TCRdb D call of TRBD1. The germline V gene has CDR1 KGHSH and CDR2 LQKENI. The CDR3 has 13 residues. The CDR3 sequence is CASSLAGGDEQYF.

The chain recombines TRBV15 with TRBJ2-2; TCRdb lists TRBD2, though no DNA is available to test this call. Germline loops: CDR1 LNHNV, CDR2 YYDKDF (reference sequence). The CDR3 has 16 residues. CDR3: CATSRDTPAATGELFF. The variable domain in full, with the rest retrieved from reference TRBV15 and TRBJ2-2, is DAMVIQNPRYQVTQFGKPVTLSCSQTLNHNVMYWYQQKSSQAPKLLFHYYDKDFNNEADTPDNFQSRRPNTSFCFLDIRSPGLGDTAMYLCATSRDTPAATGELFFGEGSRLTVL.

J is TRBJ2-7 and V is TRBV11-2. CDR3 length: 12 residues. The germline gives CDR1 SGHAT, CDR2 FQNNGV. CDR3 region: CASSLDWWEQYF.

V gene TRBV20-1 combines with J gene TRBJ1-2; checking the TCRdb D call of TRBD1 is not possible without DNA. The CDR3 loop spans 12 amino acids. The germline V gene encodes CDR1 DFQATT and CDR2 SNEGSKA (reference sequence). CDR3: CSAGGGRVGYTF.

The V call is TRBV6-1, the J call TRBJ1-5. Per germline, CDR1 MNHNS and CDR2 SASEGT. This CDR3 is 15 amino acids long. The CDR3 is CASSEGRDSNQPQHF.

The V call is TRBV6-5, the J call TRBJ2-2; TCRdb gives TRBD1 as the D gene, but with no DNA this cannot be confirmed. Germline assignment: CDR1 MNHEY and CDR2 SVGAGI. The CDR3 has 19 residues. CDR3 region: CASSYSIGAGQGGTGELFF.

The chain employs TRBV7-9 and TRBJ1-3. The CDR3 spans 13 residues. Per germline, CDR1 SEHNR and CDR2 FQNEAQ (reference sequence). CDR3: CASSLDTQYTIYF.

This rearrangement joins TRBV7-2 to TRBJ2-7; as DNA is missing, the TRBD1 call by TCRdb cannot be tested. In germline, CDR1 is SGHTA, CDR2 FQGNSA. The CDR3 has 12 residues. This CDR3 is CASSFQGYEQYF.

V gene TRBV12-3 or TRBV12-4 combines with J gene TRBJ1-5. The CDR3 is made up of 15 amino acids. This CDR3 is CASSPRAYSNQPQHF.

CDR3 amino acids: CASSFGFSNTGELFF. This chain uses TRBV7-3 with TRBJ2-2. In germline, CDR1 is SGHTA, CDR2 FQGTGA. The CDR3 loop spans 15 amino acids.

The chain carries TRBV15 and TRBJ2-5; no DNA is available, so the TRBD2 call from TCRdb remains unchecked. From germline, CDR1 is LNHNV and CDR2 YYDKDF (reference sequence). The CDR3 covers 14 residues. CDR3: CAAGPRPTQETQYF. Full variable domain (remainder filled in from reference TRBV15 and TRBJ2-5): DAMVIQNPRYQVTQFGKPVTLSCSQTLNHNVMYWYQQKSSQAPKLLFHYYDKDFNNEADTPDNFQSRRPNTSFCFLDIRSPGLGDTAMYLCAAGPRPTQETQYFGPGTRLLVL.

The chain recombines TRBV5-3 with TRBJ1-1; TCRdb lists TRBD1, though no DNA is available to test this call. TRBV5-3 falls under the ORF class, with uncertain function. This CDR3 has 16 amino acids. Here the CDR3 reads CARSLITSGTSTEAFF.

The chain joins TRBV2 to TRBJ1-5. The CDR3 has 14 amino acids. CDR1 is SNHLY, CDR2 FYNNEI, per germline. CDR3 in amino acids: CASQEWVSNQPQHF.

The chain has TRBV14 and TRBJ2-5; TCRdb picks TRBD1, but there is no DNA to check that call. The length of the CDR3 is 13 residues. Germline V gene sequence: CDR1 SGHDN, CDR2 FVKESK. CDR3: CASSLRPRETQYF.

This chain links TRBV5-1 with TRBJ1-1; the TCRdb D gene call, TRBD1, has no DNA to confirm it. The CDR3 sequence is 15 residues long. Germline CDR1 and CDR2: SGHRS and YFSETQ. CDR3 in amino acids: CASSLGHRGNTEAFF. Using reference TRBV5-1 and TRBJ1-1 for the parts outside the CDR3, the full variable domain is KAGVTQTPRYLIKTRGQQVTLSCSPISGHRSVSWYQQTPGQGLQFLFEYFSETQRNKGNFPGRFSGRQFSNSRSEMNVSTLELGDSALYLCASSLGHRGNTEAFFGQGTRLTVV.

The rearrangement joins TRBV7-2 to TRBJ1-5. The CDR3 is 16 residues long. Germline V lookup: CDR1 SGHTA, CDR2 FQGNSA. The CDR3 protein is CASSFTTGGSNQPQHF.

The chain has TRBV5-1 and TRBJ2-7. The CDR3 spans 16 residues. Germline CDR1 reads SGHRS; CDR2 reads YFSETQ. CDR3 region: CASSLVQDRSSYEQYF.

The J gene is TRBJ2-5, the V gene TRBV18; TCRdb's D gene call, TRBD1, goes unchecked for lack of DNA. Germline-derived CDR1 and CDR2 are KGHSH and LQKENI. This CDR3 has 13 residues. CDR3 sequence: CASSRTGIETQYF.

The V call is TRBV5-1, the J call TRBJ2-3; the TCRdb call, TRBD1, lacks DNA for checking. Germline V gives CDR1 SGHRS, CDR2 YFSETQ. This CDR3 spans 16 amino acids. CDR3 loop: CASSLAGTGNPDTQYF. Full variable domain (remainder filled in from reference TRBV5-1 and TRBJ2-3): KAGVTQTPRYLIKTRGQQVTLSCSPISGHRSVSWYQQTPGQGLQFLFEYFSETQRNKGNFPGRFSGRQFSNSRSEMNVSTLELGDSALYLCASSLAGTGNPDTQYFGPGTRLTVL.